This T cell receptor beta chain is drawn from a study of OX40 agonist ivuxolimab in advanced cancers. Study-level background: Ivuxolimab, an antibody that agonizes OX40 (CD134), was administered to the patients. Prior anti-PD-1, anti-PD-L1 or anti-CTLA-4 therapy did not bar entry, and about 38% had some. Findings and caveats of the study: Expanded clones belonging to CD8+ T cells outnumbered, on average, those of CD4+.

This CDR3 has 15 amino acids. The V gene's germline CDR1 is KGHSH and CDR2 LQKENI. Trimming removed 3 bases at V and 5 bases at J, with 14 bases between. Assay: immunoSEQ multiplex PCR; the TCRdb copy retains only in-frame clones and omits some. The repertoire has about 81,000 clones, 88% of them found once; the top ten carry approximately 0.45%. About this clone: Antigen specificity is unknown.

The sample here was CD4+ or CD8+ T cells sorted from blood, taken in a trial of the OX40 agonist ivuxolimab. The chain uses TRBV18 and TRBJ2-1, with D possibly matching TRBD2 (5 bases). The clonotype comes from an adult with an advanced solid tumor such as melanoma, head and neck, liver or kidney cancer. For the CDR3, the DNA is TGTGCCAGCTCACCCACCTCGAGGGCCGACAATGAGCAGTTCTTC. Translated: CASSPTSRADNEQFF.